Below are 15 T cell receptor beta chains sequenced from a single sample in a study of cytomegalovirus exposure and HLA in healthy donors. Produced via immunoSEQ multiplex PCR; TCRdb's table is partial and in-frame only. The sample lists 100,000 to 150,000 clones, 89% occurring once. Sequencing was carried out using PBMCs. The receptor set was obtained from a young woman in good health and CMV-seronegative.

V usage is TRBV6-6 and J usage is TRBJ2-1; D is ambiguous. The CDR3 sequence is 13 residues long. V lost 6 bases and J 9 bases, leaving 15 bases between the germline ends. Germline V gene lookup returns CDR1 MNHNY and CDR2 SVGAGI (reference sequence). The CDR3 DNA is TGTGCCAGCAGCAATGACTTGAAACTTGAGCAGTTCTTC. Translated: CASSNDLKLEQFF.

The chain carries TRBV30 and TRBJ2-7; 8 positions match TRBD1. Germline-derived CDR1 and CDR2 are GTSNPN and SVGIG (reference sequence). V was clipped by 0 bases and J by 6 bases; unmatched bases: 1. This CDR3 comprises 12 residues. The CDR3 protein is CAWSVQGAEQYV. The CDR3 DNA is TGTGCCTGGAGTGTGCAGGGGGCCGAGCAGTACGTC.

This clone came up once. V is TRBV5-1 and J is TRBJ2-1; a weak D match, TRBD2 (5 bases). V was shortened by 0 bases and J by 4 bases, with 8 bases between the two germline ends. Germline V CDR1 and CDR2: SGHRS, YFSETQ. The CDR3 sequence is 14 residues long. CDR3: CASSLAAGYNEQFF. The CDR3 nucleotides are TGCGCCAGCAGCTTGGCGGCGGGTTACAATGAGCAGTTCTTC.

The V call is TRBV18, the J call TRBJ2-1, with TRBD2 identical over 7 bases. Germline V CDR1 and CDR2: KGHSH, LQKENI. This CDR3 region has 16 residues. The V and J ends lost 3 bases and 9 bases, in that order; junction bases with no gene match: 14. The CDR3 loop reads CASSPLAGSSGGEQFF. The CDR3 nucleotides are TGTGCCAGCTCACCGTTGGCGGGCAGCTCGGGGGGTGAGCAGTTCTTC.

The chain recombines TRBV27 with TRBJ1-1; 9 bases align to TRBD1. The CDR3 is 16 residues long. Germline lookup yields CDR1 MNHEY and CDR2 SMNVEV (reference sequence). V was clipped by 5 bases and J by 1 base; unmatched bases: 8. The CDR3 DNA reads TGTGCCAGCAGTCCGAGGACAGGGGCGTGGAACACTGAAGCTTTCTTT. Its protein product is CASSPRTGAWNTEAFF.

This chain connects TRBV7-8 to TRBJ2-5, with 7 bases fitting TRBD2. The V gene end was trimmed by 0 bases and the J gene end by 4 bases; junction bases not matched to a gene: 8. This CDR3 comprises 16 residues. Germline V gives CDR1 SGHVS, CDR2 FQNEAQ. In DNA form, the CDR3 reads TGTGCCAGCAGCTTAGCAAGACTAGCCCGGGGAGAGACCCAGTACTTC. Residues: CASSLARLARGETQYF.

The chain has TRBV7-8 and TRBJ1-3, with D tentatively TRBD1 (6 bases). V was cut by 4 bases and J by 7 bases, with 11 bases left in between. The CDR3 runs to 13 residues. Looked up from germline, CDR1 is SGHVS and CDR2 is FQNEAQ. The CDR3 is CASSSGVMNTIYF. CDR3 nucleotide sequence: TGTGCCAGCAGCTCAGGGGTGATGAACACCATATATTTT.

The chain is built from TRBV6-4 and TRBJ2-3, with 7 positions matching TRBD2. There are 13 residues in the CDR3. J lost 8 bases, V lost 6 bases, and 8 bases had no gene match. Germline-derived CDR1 and CDR2 are MRHNA and SNTAGT. CDR3 residues: CASSEAPGGTQYF. The DNA for the CDR3 is TGTGCCAGCAGCGAAGCCCCGGGGGGTACGCAGTATTTT.

This chain connects TRBV5-4 to TRBJ2-3; a possible D gene is TRBD1 (5 bases). The CDR3 length is 12 residues. With 5 bases removed from V and 6 bases from J, the gap between germline ends came to 10 bases. Germline CDR1 is SGHNT and CDR2 is YYREEE (reference sequence). The CDR3 sequence is CASRLDTDTQYF. DNA for the CDR3: TGTGCCAGCAGACTGGACACGGATACGCAGTATTTT.

J is TRBJ2-5 and V is TRBV19; 9 bases fit TRBD2. The CDR3 spans 15 residues. V lost 5 bases to trimming and J lost 3 bases; unmatched junction nucleotides: 7. Germline V gene lookup returns CDR1 LNHDA and CDR2 SQIVND (reference sequence). The CDR3 loop is CASSFLAGSEETQYF. The CDR3 nucleotides read TGTGCCAGTAGTTTTCTAGCGGGGTCCGAAGAGACCCAGTACTTC.

This chain uses TRBV5-1 with TRBJ1-1; D remains unclear. V gave up 6 bases and J gave up 0 bases, with 12 bases separating them. Looked up from germline, CDR1 is SGHRS and CDR2 is YFSETQ. The length of the CDR3 is 14 residues. The DNA of the CDR3 is TGCGCCAGCACCTTATCGGGTGTGAACACTGAAGCTTTCTTT. It is translated as CASTLSGVNTEAFF.

This chain links TRBV5-1 with TRBJ2-1, with 11 bases identical to TRBD2. Germline CDR1 reads SGHRS; CDR2 reads YFSETQ. CDR3 size: 14 residues. Unmatched junction bases numbered 9, after V lost 7 bases and J lost 9 bases. The DNA for the CDR3 is TGCGCCAGCGGAACCGGACTAGCGGGTGGTGAGCAGTTCTTC. It encodes CASGTGLAGGEQFF.

This sequence joins TRBV6-1 and TRBJ1-5; D gene ambiguous. V was clipped by 1 base and J by 2 bases, with 12 bases between them. CDR1 and CDR2 from the germline V gene are MNHNS and SASEGT. The CDR3 is made up of 16 amino acids. The DNA for the CDR3 is TGTGCCAGCAGTGAAGGGTCGGGGTGGGGCAATCAGCCCCAGCATTTT. Its translation: CASSEGSGWGNQPQHF.

V usage is TRBV7-5 and J usage is TRBJ1-5. TRBV7-5 is a pseudogene segment. The CDR3 consists of 19 residues. This chain's CDR3 is CVRSLAEQPGGFSNQPQHF. CDR3 sequence (DNA): TGTGTCAGAAGCTTAGCGGAGCAACCCGGGGGTTTTAGCAATCAGCCCCAGCATTTT.

The chain employs TRBV4-2 and TRBJ1-2; TRBD1 is a possible D gene (6 bases). Between the trimmed V and J ends, which lost 1 base and 6 bases, there was a span of 12 bases. The germline V gene encodes CDR1 LGHNA and CDR2 YNFKEQ. The CDR3 consists of 14 residues. The CDR3 region is CASSQGVGGDGYTF. In DNA, the CDR3 is TGTGCCAGCAGCCAAGGGGTAGGGGGGGATGGCTACACCTTC.